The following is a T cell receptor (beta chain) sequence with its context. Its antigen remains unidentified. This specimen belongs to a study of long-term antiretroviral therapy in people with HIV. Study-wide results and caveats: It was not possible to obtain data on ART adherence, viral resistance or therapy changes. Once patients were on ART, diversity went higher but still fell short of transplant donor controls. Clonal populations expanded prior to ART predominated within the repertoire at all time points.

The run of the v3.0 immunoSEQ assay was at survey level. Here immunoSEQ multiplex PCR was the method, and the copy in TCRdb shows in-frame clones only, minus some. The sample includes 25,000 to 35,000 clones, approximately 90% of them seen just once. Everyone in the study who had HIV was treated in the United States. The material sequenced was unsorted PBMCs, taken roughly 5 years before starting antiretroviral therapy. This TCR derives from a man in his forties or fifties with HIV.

The CDR3 bases are TGCAGCGCCGAAGGGACAGGAGGCACTGAAGCTTTCTTT. It translates to CSAEGTGGTEAFF. This sequence joins TRBV29-1 and TRBJ1-1, with 8 bases identical to TRBD1. After removal of 7 bases from V and 4 bases from J, the junction contained 8 bases not matched to a gene. The V gene's germline CDR1 is SQVTM and CDR2 ANQGSEA. CDR3 size: 13 residues.